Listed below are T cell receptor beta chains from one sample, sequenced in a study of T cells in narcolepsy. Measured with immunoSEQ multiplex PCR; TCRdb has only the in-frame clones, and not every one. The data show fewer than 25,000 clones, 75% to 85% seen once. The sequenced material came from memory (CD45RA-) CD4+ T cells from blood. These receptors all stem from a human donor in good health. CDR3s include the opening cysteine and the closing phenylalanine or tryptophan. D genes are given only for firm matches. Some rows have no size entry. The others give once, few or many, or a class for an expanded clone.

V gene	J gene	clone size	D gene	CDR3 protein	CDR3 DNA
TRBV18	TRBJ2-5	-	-	CASSPRRVTQYF	TGTGCCAGCTCACCACGACGGGTGACCCAGTACTTC
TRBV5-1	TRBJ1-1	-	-	CASSDGSLMNTEAFF	TGCGCCAGCAGCGACGGAAGTCTCATGAACACTGAAGCTTTCTTT
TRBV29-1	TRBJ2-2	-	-	CSVGLGAPTGELFF	TGCAGCGTGGGCTTGGGGGCGCCCACCGGGGAGCTGTTTTTT
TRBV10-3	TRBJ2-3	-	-	CAISESTGVVADTQYF	TGTGCCATCAGTGAGTCAACGGGGGTGGTCGCAGATACGCAGTATTTT
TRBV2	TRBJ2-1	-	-	CATGLRYDEQFF	TGTGCCACAGGACTCCGGTACGATGAGCAGTTCTTC
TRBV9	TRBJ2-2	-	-	CASTDGARNTGELFF	TGTGCCAGCACAGACGGGGCTCGGAACACCGGGGAGCTGTTTTTT
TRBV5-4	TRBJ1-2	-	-	CASSLELDYGYTF	TGTGCCAGCAGCTTGGAGTTGGACTATGGCTACACCTTC
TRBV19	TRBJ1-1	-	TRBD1	CASSVQGAHTEAFF	TGTGCCAGTAGTGTACAGGGGGCGCACACTGAAGCTTTCTTT
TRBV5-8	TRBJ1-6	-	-	CASNLAFNSPLHF	TGTGCCAGCAACCTCGCGTTTAATTCACCCCTCCACTTT
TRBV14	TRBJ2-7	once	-	CASSQRNRENEQYF	TGTGCCAGCAGCCAAAGAAACAGGGAAAACGAGCAGTACTTC
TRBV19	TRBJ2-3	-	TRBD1	CASSIKGQGRRDTQYF	TGTGCCAGTAGTATCAAGGGACAGGGAAGGCGAGATACGCAGTATTTT
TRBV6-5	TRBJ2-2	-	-	CASSYGRAWTGELFF	TGTGCCAGCAGTTACGGCCGGGCGTGGACCGGGGAGCTGTTTTTT
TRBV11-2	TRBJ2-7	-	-	CASSLIPPYEQYF	TGTGCCAGCAGCTTAATTCCCCCTTACGAGCAGTACTTC
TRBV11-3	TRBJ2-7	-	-	CASSFGTQGAEQYF	TGTGCCAGCAGCTTCGGGACTCAAGGGGCGGAGCAGTACTTC
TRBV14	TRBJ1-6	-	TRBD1	CASSGTGAGNSPLHF	TGTGCCAGCAGCGGTACAGGGGCGGGTAATTCACCCCTCCACTTT
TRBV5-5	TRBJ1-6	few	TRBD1	CASSLVTQRQGYSPLHF	TGTGCCAGCAGCTTGGTAACCCAGAGACAGGGATACTCACCCCTCCACTTT
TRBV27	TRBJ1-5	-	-	CASSPAGVTYSNQPQHF	TGTGCCAGCAGCCCCGCTGGGGTCACGTATAGCAATCAGCCCCAGCATTTT
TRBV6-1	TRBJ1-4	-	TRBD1	CASTQGGTNEKLFF	TGTGCCAGCACTCAGGGGGGTACTAATGAAAAACTGTTTTTT
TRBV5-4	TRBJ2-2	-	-	CASSLGQGLAGELFF	TGTGCCAGCAGCTTGGGGCAGGGGCTGGCCGGGGAGCTGTTTTTT
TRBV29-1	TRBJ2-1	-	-	CSVEKGKQFF	TGCAGCGTTGAAAAGGGAAAGCAGTTCTTC
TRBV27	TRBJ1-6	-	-	CASRQRGSPLHF	TGTGCCAGCAGGCAAAGGGGATCACCCCTCCACTTT
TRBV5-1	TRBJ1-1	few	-	CASRLDTYPEAFF	TGCGCCAGCAGGTTGGACACCTACCCTGAAGCTTTCTTT
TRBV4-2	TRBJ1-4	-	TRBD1	CASSQGAGGVGEKLFF	TGTGCCAGCAGCCAAGGGGCAGGGGGCGTGGGTGAAAAACTGTTTTTT
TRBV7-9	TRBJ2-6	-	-	CASSLLGQGGVTGANVLTF	TGTGCCAGCAGCTTACTGGGGCAGGGAGGAGTCACTGGGGCCAACGTCCTGACTTTC
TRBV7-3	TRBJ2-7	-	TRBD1	CASSYGQGLAGEQYF	TGTGCCAGCAGTTATGGACAGGGTCTTGCTGGGGAGCAGTACTTC
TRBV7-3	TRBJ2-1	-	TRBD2	CASRRSGGYNEQFF	TGTGCCAGCAGGCGGAGCGGGGGCTACAATGAGCAGTTCTTC
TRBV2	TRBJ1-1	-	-	CASTRVDSYTEAFF	TGTGCCAGCACCAGAGTGGACAGTTACACTGAAGCTTTCTTT
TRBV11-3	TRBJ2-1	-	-	CASSLRHQSFSYNEQFF	TGTGCCAGCAGCTTGAGACACCAATCCTTCTCCTACAATGAGCAGTTCTTC